Each of the 28 T cell receptor beta chains below was sequenced from the same sample in a study of cytomegalovirus exposure and HLA in healthy donors. Use of 60 Vbeta and 13 Jbeta primers characterized the PCR. The data were produced by immunoSEQ multiplex PCR, yet TCRdb's version contains in-frame clones alone and is incomplete. The sample lists about 190,000 clones, around 85% occurring once. Sequencing input: PBMCs. These receptors all stem from a man aged 40-49 years in good health and CMV-seropositive.

The chain couples TRBV5-6 to TRBJ2-1; 7 positions agree with TRBD2. CDR1 SGHDT and CDR2 YYEEEE come from the germline V gene. This CDR3 spans 13 amino acids. The J segment lost 3 bases and the V segment lost 7 bases, leaving 4 bases of the junction unmatched. The CDR3 DNA follows: TGTGCCAGCGAGCTAGCGGTCTACAATGAGCAGTTCTTC. It specifies CASELAVYNEQFF.

The chain couples TRBV5-1 to TRBJ2-5; D might be TRBD1 (5 bases). The end of the DNA fits TRBJ2-7 better, so the J call may be wrong. The CDR3 contains 14 residues. The germline V gene has CDR1 SGHRS and CDR2 YFSETQ. The CDR3 nucleotides read TGCGCCAGCAGCCCAGGGTCGCCTTCCTACGAGCAGTACTTC. Protein sequence: CASSPGSPSYEQYF.

The chain combines TRBV9 with TRBJ2-3; D unclear. The V end lost 3 bases, the J end lost 1 base, and 12 bases lay between the germline ends. Per germline, CDR1 SGDLS and CDR2 YYNGEE. The CDR3 is made up of 15 amino acids. CDR3 DNA: TGTGCCAGCAGCGCACAAACAGTCGGCACAGATACGCAGTATTTT. Protein: CASSAQTVGTDTQYF.

The genes are TRBV19 and TRBJ1-2; 8 bases match TRBD1. J was trimmed by 6 bases and V by 7 bases; bases with no gene match: 10. This CDR3 region has 14 residues. Germline CDR1 is LNHDA and CDR2 is SQIVND (reference sequence). CDR3 protein: CASTIQGGVNGYTF. CDR3 nucleotides: TGTGCCAGTACCATACAGGGGGGGGTTAATGGCTACACCTTC.

The rearrangement links TRBV7-2 to TRBJ1-1; D is uncertain. This CDR3 has 13 residues. From germline, CDR1 is SGHTA and CDR2 FQGNSA. Between the trimmed V and J ends, which lost 1 base and 6 bases, there was a span of 9 bases. The DNA for the CDR3 is TGTGCCAGCAGCTTAGGAGGGAGACCTGAAGCTTTCTTT. It specifies CASSLGGRPEAFF.

The chain is built from TRBV2 and TRBJ2-1, with a weak D call TRBD2 (5 bases). There are 13 residues in the CDR3. The V end lost 6 bases, the J end lost 5 bases, and 11 bases lay between the germline ends. CDR1 and CDR2 from the germline V gene are SNHLY and FYNNEI. The CDR3 reads CASSELVNNEQFF. Here the CDR3 DNA reads TGTGCCAGCAGCGAACTAGTTAACAATGAGCAGTTCTTC.

The chain carries TRBV27 and TRBJ2-7; the match to TRBD1 covers 9 bases. Looked up from germline, CDR1 is MNHEY and CDR2 is SMNVEV (reference sequence). Losses at the gene ends were 3 bases for V and 2 bases for J; bases not matched to a gene: 2. The CDR3 covers 14 residues. CDR3 sequence reads: CASSLDRGPYEQYF. CDR3 nucleotide sequence: TGTGCCAGCAGTTTGGACAGGGGCCCCTACGAGCAGTACTTC.

The rearrangement joins TRBV7-2 to TRBJ2-7; 9 nucleotides line up with TRBD2. Germline CDR1 SGHTA, CDR2 FQGNSA. The CDR3 spans 14 residues. J was trimmed by 3 bases and V by 3 bases; bases with no gene match: 3. CDR3 loop: CASSLGLAGYEQYF. DNA of the CDR3: TGTGCCAGCAGCTTGGGACTAGCTGGCTACGAGCAGTACTTC.

V usage is TRBV4-2 and J usage is TRBJ2-3; 9 bases agree with TRBD1. Trimming cost V 5 bases and J 1 base; bases outside gene matches: 7. The germline gives CDR1 LGHNA, CDR2 YNFKEQ. The CDR3 is 16 amino acids. CDR3 in amino acids: CASSTRTGAGTDTQYF. CDR3 sequence (DNA): TGTGCCAGCAGCACCCGGACAGGGGCCGGCACAGATACGCAGTATTTT.

This clone was found a few times. The chain has TRBV30 and TRBJ1-2, with D unresolved. The CDR3 has 13 residues. Trimming shortened V by 0 bases and J by 2 bases, and 7 bases separated the two germline ends. Germline lookup yields CDR1 GTSNPN and CDR2 SVGIG (reference sequence). The CDR3 loop is CAWSVQENYGYTF. CDR3 nucleotides: TGTGCCTGGAGTGTCCAGGAAAACTATGGCTACACCTTC.

The chain carries TRBV6-1 and TRBJ2-7; 8 bases are a match to TRBD1. The CDR3 contains 14 residues. V trimming: 7 bases; J trimming: 3 bases; junction bases outside the gene matches: 8. Germline CDR1 MNHNS, CDR2 SASEGT. As DNA, the CDR3 is TGTGCCAGCATAGGAAGGGACAGGAGCTACGAGCAGTACTTC. Encoded protein: CASIGRDRSYEQYF.

V and J are TRBV2 and TRBJ1-5, with 7 positions matching TRBD1. V dropped 7 bases and J dropped 4; count of bases not matched to a gene: 7. This CDR3 is built from 14 residues. Looked up from germline, CDR1 is SNHLY and CDR2 is FYNNEI. The CDR3 reads CASKKGQTNQPQHF. DNA of the CDR3: TGTGCCAGCAAAAAGGGACAGACTAATCAGCCCCAGCATTTT.

DNA of the CDR3: TGTGCCAGCACCGAGACAGTAGTACCCCCTAACTATGGCTACACCTTC. Encoded protein: CASTETVVPPNYGYTF. V gene TRBV7-2 combines with J gene TRBJ1-2, with a weak D call TRBD1 (5 bases). V gave up 7 bases and J gave up 0 bases, with 18 bases separating them. The CDR3 is 16 amino acids. Germline CDR1 is SGHTA and CDR2 is FQGNSA.

The chain couples TRBV2 to TRBJ1-1; the match to TRBD1 covers 9 bases. With V trimmed by 3 bases and J by 1 base, 9 bases remained unmatched. CDR3 length: 17 residues. Germline values: CDR1 SNHLY, CDR2 FYNNEI. The CDR3 region is CASSDDRGYRRNTEAFF. CDR3 in DNA: TGTGCCAGCAGTGATGACAGGGGGTATAGGAGGAACACTGAAGCTTTCTTT.

This sequence joins TRBV4-3 and TRBJ2-1; D may be TRBD2 (6 bases). The CDR3 totals 17 residues. The germline V gene encodes CDR1 LGHNA and CDR2 YSLEER. V lost 1 base and J 6 bases, leaving 19 bases between the germline ends. This chain's CDR3 is CASSQAGTSMGTNEQFF. CDR3 coding DNA: TGCGCCAGCAGCCAAGCCGGAACTAGCATGGGGACCAATGAGCAGTTCTTC.

The chain carries TRBV6-5 and TRBJ1-4; D may be TRBD1 (5 bases). V dropped 5 bases and J dropped 6 bases, with 13 bases sitting between them. There are 14 residues in the CDR3. Germline V lookup: CDR1 MNHEY, CDR2 SVGAGI. CDR3 amino acids: CASSRQRVHEKLFF. CDR3 coding DNA: TGTGCCAGCAGTCGACAGCGAGTACATGAAAAACTGTTTTTT.

Of note for this clone: The junction departs from germline at one end; a sequencing error may be responsible. This chain links TRBV7-9 with TRBJ1-4; D uncertain. There are 13 residues in the CDR3. The germline V gene has CDR1 SEHNR and CDR2 FQNEAQ (reference sequence). The CDR3 coding sequence is TGTTCCAGCAGCTTGGATAGGAGGGAAAAACTGTTTTTT. It encodes CSSSLDRREKLFF.

This clone was seen a few times. This chain links TRBV9 with TRBJ2-4; D is perhaps TRBD2 (6 bases). CDR3 length: 16 residues. Per the germline V gene, CDR1 is SGDLS and CDR2 is YYNGEE. Trimming removed 3 bases from V and 7 bases from J, with 20 bases in between. The CDR3 DNA reads TGTGCCAGCAGCGGGACGGGGGAGCGGGCCAGGAACATTCAGTACTTC. Translating it yields CASSGTGERARNIQYF. Full variable domain (rest looked up from reference TRBV9 and TRBJ2-4): DSGVTQTPKHLITATGQRVTLRCSPRSGDLSVYWYQQSLDQGLQFLIQYYNGEERAKGNILERFSAQQFPDLHSELNLSSLELGDSALYFCASSGTGERARNIQYFGAGTRLSVL.

The chain carries TRBV14 and TRBJ2-7; 8 nucleotides align to TRBD2. The junction had 10 bases not matched to a gene; V was cut back by 4 bases and J by 2 bases. This CDR3 region has 16 residues. Germline assignment: CDR1 SGHDN and CDR2 FVKESK. CDR3 coding DNA: TGTGCCAGCAGCCCCCCGCCGGGGGGGAGAACCTACGAGCAGTACTTC. Translation: CASSPPPGGRTYEQYF.

The chain joins TRBV9 to TRBJ2-2, with D perhaps TRBD2 (5 bases). Germline lookup yields CDR1 SGDLS and CDR2 YYNGEE. The germline V and J ends were trimmed by 1 base and 9 bases, with 10 bases remaining between them. This CDR3 has 13 residues. The CDR3 DNA reads TGTGCCAGCAGCGTAAGTCGCGGGCGGGAGCTGTTTTTT. Its protein is CASSVSRGRELFF.

The chain is built from TRBV6-6 and TRBJ1-5, with unresolved D. V lost 5 bases, J lost 9 bases, and 11 bases lay in between. This CDR3 is 12 amino acids long. Looked up from germline, CDR1 is MNHNY and CDR2 is SVGAGI (reference sequence). In DNA form, the CDR3 reads TGTGCCAGCAGTCCAGCGGAGTGGCCCCAGCATTTT. This sequence encodes CASSPAEWPQHF.

This sequence joins TRBV4-2 and TRBJ2-1; 7 nucleotides line up with TRBD2. The CDR3 runs to 14 residues. V was clipped by 4 bases and J by 3 bases; unmatched bases: 3. Germline values: CDR1 LGHNA, CDR2 YNFKEQ. The CDR3 here is CASSPLADYNEQFF. For the CDR3, the DNA is TGTGCCAGCAGCCCCCTAGCGGACTACAATGAGCAGTTCTTC.

The rearrangement uses TRBV7-8 and TRBJ2-5; D unresolved. Per germline, CDR1 SGHVS and CDR2 FQNEAQ. V dropped 0 bases and J dropped 6 bases, with 8 bases sitting between them. The CDR3 is 13 amino acids. The CDR3: CASSLAGLKTQYF. In nucleotides, the CDR3 is TGTGCCAGCAGCTTAGCCGGGTTAAAGACCCAGTACTTC.

The chain uses TRBV19 and TRBJ2-1, with D maybe TRBD2 (5 bases). CDR3 length: 14 amino acids. Germline-derived CDR1 and CDR2 are LNHDA and SQIVND (reference sequence). V was trimmed by 8 bases and J by 4 bases, leaving 15 bases between them. CDR3 protein: CASRLAGGYNEQFF. The CDR3, as DNA: TGTGCCAGTCGGCTGGCGGGCGGGTACAATGAGCAGTTCTTC. Full variable domain (rest looked up from reference TRBV19 and TRBJ2-1): DGGITQSPKYLFRKEGQNVTLSCEQNLNHDAMYWYRQDPGQGLRLIYYSQIVNDFQKGDIAEGYSVSREKKESFPLTVTSAQKNPTAFYLCASRLAGGYNEQFFGPGTRLTVL.

This clone was found a few times. The CDR3 here is CASSQDRARNEKLFF. The CDR3 nucleotides are TGTGCCAGCAGCCAGGACAGGGCGCGTAATGAAAAACTGTTTTTT. The chain combines TRBV7-9 with TRBJ1-4, with 8 bases that match TRBD1. V was clipped by 5 bases and J by 4 bases; unmatched bases: 6. The CDR3 totals 15 residues. Germline V lookup: CDR1 SEHNR, CDR2 FQNEAQ (reference sequence).

J is TRBJ2-5 and V is TRBV7-2; 9 positions match TRBD1. This CDR3 is 15 amino acids long. V lost 1 base and J lost 7; bases outside the gene matches: 7. Germline CDR1 reads SGHTA; CDR2 reads FQGNSA. CDR3 coding DNA: TGTGCCAGCAGCTTAGTGTCCCAGACAGGGGGGACCCAGTACTTC. Translated, it gives CASSLVSQTGGTQYF. Complete variable domain (other parts from reference TRBV7-2 and TRBJ2-5): GAGVSQSPSNKVTEKGKDVELRCDPISGHTALYWYRQSLGQGLEFLIYFQGNSAPDKSGLPSDRFSAERTGGSVSTLTIQRTQQEDSAVYLCASSLVSQTGGTQYFGPGTRLLVL.

This clone was observed a few times. The chain has TRBV28 and TRBJ2-2; D is possibly TRBD2 (7 bases). The germline V and J ends were trimmed by 6 bases and 5 bases, with 13 bases remaining between them. Germline CDR1 and CDR2: MDHEN and SYDVKM. This CDR3 contains 14 residues. Written as DNA, the CDR3 is TGTGCCAGCAGGGCACAGGGAGGGACCGGGGAGCTGTTTTTT. It encodes CASRAQGGTGELFF.

V and J are TRBV9 and TRBJ2-1, with a possible D match to TRBD2 (6 bases). The V end lost 4 bases, the J end lost 9 bases, and 20 bases lay between the germline ends. Germline V gene sequence: CDR1 SGDLS, CDR2 YYNGEE. The CDR3 is 15 residues long. The CDR3: CASSQGTLPNGEQFF. The DNA of the CDR3 is TGTGCCAGCAGCCAAGGGACTCTTCCAAACGGTGAGCAGTTCTTC. Full variable domain (remainder filled in from reference TRBV9 and TRBJ2-1): DSGVTQTPKHLITATGQRVTLRCSPRSGDLSVYWYQQSLDQGLQFLIQYYNGEERAKGNILERFSAQQFPDLHSELNLSSLELGDSALYFCASSQGTLPNGEQFFGPGTRLTVL.